This TCR beta chain was sequenced in a study of T cells in Graves' hyperthyroidism and ophthalmopathy. Study-wide points: A model built on 13 V-J features separated ophthalmopathy from stable hyperthyroidism. Most thyroid clonotypes expanded above 0.001 were also detected in blood.

As to this clonotype: The target antigen is unknown.

CDR3 size: 14 residues. V shed 5 bases and J shed 0 bases, with 13 bases lying between them. The germline V gene has CDR1 SQVTM and CDR2 ANQGSEA. This sample holds PBMCs from 8 to 10 ml fresh peripheral blood. Amplification yielded TCR beta CDR3 regions, with RNA transcripts as the source. The primer set for the first-round RT-PCR of the TCR CDR3 was HTBI. TCRdb re-derived calls from the multiplex PCR reads in MiXCR, one entry per CDR3 protein. The sample holds some 510,000 distinct CDR3 sequences, about a fifth seen once. The chain recombines TRBV29-1 with TRBJ2-5; either TRBD1 or TRBD2 may fit D (5 bases each). The clonotype comes from a young man with Graves' hyperthyroidism. The sequenced sample was blood. The CDR3: CSVSGLNDQETQYF. DNA for the CDR3: TGCAGCGTTTCGGGGCTAAACGACCAAGAGACCCAGTACTTC.